The clone carrying this T cell receptor (beta chain) was recorded at least ten times. Antigen unknown. With MiXCR, TCRdb called clones anew from the PCR reads. The repertoire has about 19,000 clones, roughly 15% of them found once; the top ten carry about 18%. This entry comes from a study of metastatic and nonmetastatic thyroid tumors. Study results and caveats: TCR beta diversity was reportedly significantly higher in malignant thyroid tumors than benign nodules, in blood and tumor.

The CDR3 runs 15 residues. The J segment lost 6 bases and the V segment lost 5 bases, leaving 9 bases of the junction unmatched. Among the patients, none had received any treatment before thyroid surgery. Sequencing was carried out using blood. The chain links TRBV12-3 or TRBV12-4 to TRBJ2-2; 7 nucleotides match TRBD1. The receptor's source is a male donor with papillary thyroid cancer or a benign thyroid nodule (not recorded which). Some clones in this sample may be carry-over from other donors' samples. DNA for the CDR3: TGTGCCAGCAGTCAAGGACAGGACCCCCCCGGGGAGCTGTTTTTT. Translated: CASSQGQDPPGELFF.